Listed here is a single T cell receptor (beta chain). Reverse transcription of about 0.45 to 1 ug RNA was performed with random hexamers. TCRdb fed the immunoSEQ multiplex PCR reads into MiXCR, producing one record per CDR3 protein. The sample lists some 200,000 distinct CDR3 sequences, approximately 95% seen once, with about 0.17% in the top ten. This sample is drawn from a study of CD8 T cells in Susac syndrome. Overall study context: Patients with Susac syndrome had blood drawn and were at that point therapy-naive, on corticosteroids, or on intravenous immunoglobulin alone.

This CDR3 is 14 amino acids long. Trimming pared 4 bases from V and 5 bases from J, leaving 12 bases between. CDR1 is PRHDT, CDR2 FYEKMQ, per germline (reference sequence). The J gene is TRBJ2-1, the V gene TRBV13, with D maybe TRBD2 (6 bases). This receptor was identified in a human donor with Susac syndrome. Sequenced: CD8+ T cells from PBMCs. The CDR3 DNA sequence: TGTGCCAGCAGCTACCCCTCGGGGGACAATGAGCAGTTCTTC. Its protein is CASSYPSGDNEQFF. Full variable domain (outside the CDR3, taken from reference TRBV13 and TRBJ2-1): AAGVIQSPRHLIKEKRETATLKCYPIPRHDTVYWYQQGPGQDPQFLISFYEKMQSDKGSIPDRFSAQQFSDYHSELNMSSLELGDSALYFCASSYPSGDNEQFFGPGTRLTVL.